The 5 T cell receptor beta chains below come from one sample, sequenced in a study of Ad26.COV2.S vaccination and SARS-CoV-2 variants. Treatment meaning: roughly 18 received Ad26.COV2.S at low or high dose, single or two shots; 5 received placebo; per-sample allocation not given. Sampling occurred on day 63 after the first vaccine or placebo injection. The method was immunoSEQ multiplex PCR; TCRdb's version includes in-frame clones alone and lacks a portion of them. The sample shows a few hundred thousand clones, about nine tenths of them seen only once. The sequences come from peripheral blood, collected in a trial of Ad26.COV2.S vaccine versus placebo. The source is a person aged 18-65 years who received the Ad26.COV2.S COVID-19 vaccine or a placebo.

V and J are TRBV6-6 and TRBJ1-1; D remains ambiguous. Trimming removed 2 bases at V and 4 bases at J, with 5 bases between. The germline V gene has CDR1 MNHNY and CDR2 SVGAGI (reference sequence). This CDR3 region has 12 residues. CDR3 protein: CASSYEGTEAFF. The CDR3 coding sequence is TGTGCCAGCAGTTACGAGGGCACTGAAGCTTTCTTT.

This clone showed up just once. The chain is built from TRBV5-1 and TRBJ2-7; D is possibly TRBD1 (5 bases). Germline CDR1 and CDR2: SGHRS and YFSETQ. This CDR3 has 15 amino acids. Trimming took off 0 bases at V and 4 bases at J, with 14 bases between the two ends. The CDR3 region is CASSLDRSRNYEQYF. The CDR3 DNA follows: TGCGCCAGCAGCTTGGACAGGTCCAGAAATTACGAGCAGTACTTC.

V is TRBV19 and J is TRBJ1-2; no definite D call. This CDR3 is 14 amino acids long. Trimming stripped 5 bases from V and 4 bases from J, with 14 bases between. Germline V gene data show CDR1 as LNHDA and CDR2 as SQIVND (reference sequence). Here the CDR3 reads CASSEGSVPYGYTF. The CDR3 nucleotides read TGTGCCAGTAGTGAGGGCTCAGTCCCCTATGGCTACACCTTC. The whole variable domain, remainder taken from reference TRBV19 and TRBJ1-2, is DGGITQSPKYLFRKEGQNVTLSCEQNLNHDAMYWYRQDPGQGLRLIYYSQIVNDFQKGDIAEGYSVSREKKESFPLTVTSAQKNPTAFYLCASSEGSVPYGYTFGSGTRLTVV.

V gene TRBV2 combines with J gene TRBJ2-5; no clear D gene. Looked up from germline, CDR1 is SNHLY and CDR2 is FYNNEI. CDR3 length: 13 amino acids. Trimming shortened V by 7 bases and J by 5 bases, and 14 bases separated the two germline ends. CDR3 bases: TGTGCCAGCATGTTGGCCGTAACGGAGACCCAGTACTTC. Amino acids: CASMLAVTETQYF.

CDR3 loop: CASTQGGAGSYEQYF. DNA of the CDR3: TGTGCCAGCACTCAAGGGGGGGCGGGTTCCTACGAGCAGTACTTC. This sequence joins TRBV7-2 and TRBJ2-7, with a weak D call TRBD2 (7 bases). The germline V gene encodes CDR1 SGHTA and CDR2 FQGNSA. CDR3 size: 15 residues. V dropped 7 bases and J dropped 1 base, with 17 bases sitting between them.